The present T cell receptor (beta chain) was sequenced within a study of PD-1 blockade in classical Hodgkin lymphoma. Whole-study findings and limits: After ASCT, patients who started nivolumab under 1 year later were excluded. A reduction in baseline TCR diversity was reportedly seen in newly diagnosed patients relative to healthy donors.

Relapses following autologous stem cell transplantation were seen in all patients, with brentuximab vedotin exposure varying. The study isolated CD8+ T cells from thawed PBMCs by magnetic negative selection. Trimming cost V 3 bases and J 8 bases; bases outside gene matches: 6. The CDR3 has 16 residues. The V gene's germline CDR1 is MNHNS and CDR2 SASEGT. Comment on this clone: Its cognate antigen is unknown.

Assay used: immunoSEQ multiplex PCR; TCRdb lists only in-frame clones, some missing. The table shows roughly 11,000 clones, with roughly 80% occurring only once. The chain recombines TRBV6-1 with TRBJ2-2; 13 bases are shared with TRBD2. The sequences come from CD8+ T cells from blood, collected at baseline. This sequence was found in a human donor with classical Hodgkin lymphoma. CDR3 sequence (DNA): TGTGCCAGCAGTGATTGGGGACTAGCGGGAATGGGGGAGCTGTTTTTT. Encoded protein: CASSDWGLAGMGELFF.